This record looks at one T cell receptor (beta chain) sequence and its context. Sequencing used immunoSEQ multiplex PCR; TCRdb keeps in-frame clones, though not all of them. The sample lists 350,000 to 400,000 clones, more than 75% occurring once. This record belongs to a study of blood T cell repertoires in COVID-19. Study background: Samples of COVID-19 (acute and convalescent) were obtained from the United States, Italy and Spain. In each case, the material was cDNA or gDNA derived from T cells, B-cell-depleted T cells, or PBMCs.

The study drew participants aged about 18 to 89 years from approximately 23 US areas. Before being deemed recovered, Cohort 3 donors had two negative PCRs, clearance, or symptom resolution. The CDR3 consists of 13 residues. Trimming took 6 bases from V and 8 from J; bases not matched to a gene: 5. The specimen was PBMCs or T cells enriched from blood (not recorded which). This TCR came from a woman in her 30s who had recovered from COVID-19. This rearrangement joins TRBV12-3 or TRBV12-4 to TRBJ1-4, with 8 bases identical to TRBD1. The CDR3: CASSGQGQEKLFF. The CDR3 DNA reads TGTGCCAGCAGCGGACAGGGCCAAGAAAAACTGTTTTTT.